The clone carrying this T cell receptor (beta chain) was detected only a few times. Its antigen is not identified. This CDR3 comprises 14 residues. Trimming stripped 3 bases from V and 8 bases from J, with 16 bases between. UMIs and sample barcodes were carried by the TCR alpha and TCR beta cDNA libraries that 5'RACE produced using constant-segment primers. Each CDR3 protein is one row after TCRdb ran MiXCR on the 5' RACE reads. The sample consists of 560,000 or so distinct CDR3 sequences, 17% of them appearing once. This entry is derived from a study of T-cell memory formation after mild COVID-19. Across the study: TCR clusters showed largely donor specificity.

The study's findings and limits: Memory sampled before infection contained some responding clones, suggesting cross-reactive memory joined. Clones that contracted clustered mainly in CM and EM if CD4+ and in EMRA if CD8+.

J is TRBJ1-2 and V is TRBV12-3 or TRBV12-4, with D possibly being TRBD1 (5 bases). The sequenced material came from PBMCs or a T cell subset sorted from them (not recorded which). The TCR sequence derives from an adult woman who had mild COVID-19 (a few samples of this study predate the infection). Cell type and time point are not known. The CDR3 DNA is TGTGCCAGCAGTTTGTCGGGGTGGGGGGTCGGCTACACCTTC. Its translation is CASSLSGWGVGYTF.